A selection of T cell receptor beta chains follows, all from one sample in a study of T cell clones after liver transplantation. The assay was immunoSEQ multiplex PCR, and TCRdb's table has in-frame clones only and misses some. The table shows just over 60,000 clones, with over 55% occurring only once. The input for sequencing was CD4+ T cells from blood, taken before liver transplant. The receptor set was obtained from a human donor who received a liver transplant. Both conserved end residues are part of each CDR3. D genes are given only for firm matches. Only some rows state a clone size, as once, few, many or a class for expanded clones.

J gene | D gene | V gene | clone size | CDR3 DNA | CDR3 protein
TRBJ2-5 | TRBD2 | TRBV7-2 | NA | TGTGCCAGCAGCCGGGGGACTAGCGAGACCCAGTACTTC | CASSRGTSETQYF
TRBJ2-3 | NA | TRBV19 | few | TGTGCCAGTAGTCCCTCGCCGAGAAATACGCAGTATTTT | CASSPSPRNTQYF
TRBJ2-1 | TRBD2 | TRBV7-2 | NA | TGTGCCAGCAGCTTAGCCCCGCTAGCGGGGCTTTACAATGAGCAGTTCTTC | CASSLAPLAGLYNEQFF
TRBJ1-6 | NA | TRBV5-6 | NA | TGTGCCAGCAGCCCGCGACGGAGCTCCTATAATTCACCCCTCCACTTT | CASSPRRSSYNSPLHF
TRBJ2-6 | NA | TRBV4-1 | NA | TGCGCCAGCAGCCAGACACAGGGCTCTGGGGCCAACGTCCTGACTTTC | CASSQTQGSGANVLTF
TRBJ1-5 | NA | TRBV2 | few | TGTGCCAGCAGTGATGGAGGGGATCGGCAGCCCCAGCATTTT | CASSDGGDRQPQHF
TRBJ1-2 | TRBD1 | TRBV28 | NA | TGTGCCAGCACCTATGGACAGGGGGTAAGAGGCTACACCTTC | CASTYGQGVRGYTF
TRBJ1-6 | TRBD1 | TRBV7-6 | NA | TGTGCCAGCAGCTTAGAACCTGGGACAGGGGGTTCACCCCTCCACTTT | CASSLEPGTGGSPLHF
TRBJ2-3 | TRBD2 | TRBV15 | NA | TGTGCCACCAGCAGAGCTAGCGGGTTAGATACGCAGTATTTT | CATSRASGLDTQYF
TRBJ1-6 | NA | TRBV5-4 | NA | TGTGCCAGCAGCTTGGAGGGGGGGAACTATAATTCACCCCTCCACTTT | CASSLEGGNYNSPLHF
TRBJ1-2 | TRBD1 | TRBV9 | NA | TGTGCCAGCAGCGTAGCCCCCTCCCCCGGGACAGACTATGGCTACACCTTC | CASSVAPSPGTDYGYTF
TRBJ2-2 | NA | TRBV5-1 | NA | TGCGCCAGCAGCTCGACTAGGGCCGGGGAGCTGTTTTTT | CASSSTRAGELFF
TRBJ1-2 | TRBD1 | TRBV2 | NA | TGTGCCAGCAATATACAGGGGGACTATGGCTACACCTTC | CASNIQGDYGYTF
TRBJ1-4 | NA | TRBV2 | NA | TGTGCCGGAGGGACGAGGGTTGAAGAAAAACTGTTTTTT | CAGGTRVEEKLFF
TRBJ2-2 | TRBD1 | TRBV7-8 | NA | TGTGCCAGCAGCTTAGGGGAACCGGGACAGGGAAAATTAGGGGAGCTGTTTTTT | CASSLGEPGQGKLGELFF
TRBJ1-2 | NA | TRBV23-1 | NA | TGCGCCAGCAGTCAATCGACCCTCGAGGGAAACTATGGCTACACCTTC | CASSQSTLEGNYGYTF
TRBJ2-7 | TRBD1 | TRBV7-2 | few | TGTGCCAGCAGCCTACAGGGGGCGGAGGAGCAGTACTTC | CASSLQGAEEQYF
TRBJ2-3 | TRBD2 | TRBV2 | once | TGTGCCAGCAGTAGTAGCGGGGTTGGAGATACGCAGTATTTT | CASSSSGVGDTQYF
TRBJ1-5 | NA | TRBV28 | NA | TGTGCCAGCATCTCGGGGGGGGGAAAGAGCAATCAGCCCCAGCATTTT | CASISGGGKSNQPQHF
TRBJ1-4 | NA | TRBV6-6 | NA | TGTGCCAGCAGTTACTCTGGACTAGGCGGTGAAAAACTGTTTTTT | CASSYSGLGGEKLFF
TRBJ2-3 | TRBD1 | TRBV9 | NA | TGTGCCAGCAGCGTAGCTGGGGGATCGCAGGGGGCTTCAGATACGCAGTATTTT | CASSVAGGSQGASDTQYF
TRBJ2-7 | TRBD1 | TRBV28 | NA | TGTGCCAGCAGGGGACCGGGACAGGGTTACGAGCAGTACTTC | CASRGPGQGYEQYF
TRBJ1-3 | NA | TRBV27 | NA | TGTGCCAGCAGTTTATCGGGGGACTTTGGAAACACCATATATTTT | CASSLSGDFGNTIYF
TRBJ1-6 | NA | TRBV9 | NA | TGTGCCAGCAGCGTAGTCCCGGACAGTAATTCACCCCTCCACTTT | CASSVVPDSNSPLHF
TRBJ1-5 | TRBD1 | TRBV18 | NA | TGTGCCAGCTCCCCAGATAGACAGGGTACCCAGCCCCAGCATTTT | CASSPDRQGTQPQHF
TRBJ2-1 | TRBD2 | TRBV4-2 | NA | TGTGCCAGCAGCCTTATCAATCTAGCGGGGGGGTCTGAGCAGTTCTTC | CASSLINLAGGSEQFF
TRBJ1-1 | NA | TRBV6-1 | once | TGTGCCAGCAGTAAAGAGACAGGGAACACTGAAGCTTTCTTT | CASSKETGNTEAFF
TRBJ2-7 | NA | TRBV28 | NA | TGTGCCAGCACTCCATCGGGGGGCCCCCAAGCCTACGAGCAGTACTTC | CASTPSGGPQAYEQYF
TRBJ2-2 | TRBD1 | TRBV30 | NA | TGTGCCTGGAGCGTTGCTCGGACAGGGCGGGCCGGGGAGCTGTTTTTT | CAWSVARTGRAGELFF
TRBJ1-5 | NA | TRBV27 | NA | TGTGCCAGCAGTTTAAGAGGGGGTAAGGATCTGGGAAATCAGCCCCAGCATTTT | CASSLRGGKDLGNQPQHF
TRBJ1-1 | NA | TRBV30 | once | TGTGCCTGGAGTTACCTGCAGGGGGAAGCTTTCTTT | CAWSYLQGEAFF
TRBJ1-1 | NA | TRBV11-3 | NA | TGTGCCAGCAGCTTAACAGGCTGGGACACTGAAGCTTTCTTT | CASSLTGWDTEAFF
TRBJ2-7 | TRBD1 | TRBV30 | NA | TGTGCCTGGAGTGCCGACAGGGGGCCCCACGAGCAGTACTTC | CAWSADRGPHEQYF
TRBJ1-2 | TRBD1 | TRBV10-3 | NA | TGTGCCATCAGTGGAGGGACAGATGCTAACTATGGCTACACCTTC | CAISGGTDANYGYTF
TRBJ2-1 | TRBD2 | TRBV2 | few | TGTGCCAGCAGCCTTAGGACTAGCGGGGGGAACAATGAGCAGTTCTTC | CASSLRTSGGNNEQFF
TRBJ1-6 | NA | TRBV6-5 | NA | TGTGCCAGCAGTTACTGGACAGTCCAACATTCACCCCTCCACTTT | CASSYWTVQHSPLHF
TRBJ1-6 | NA | TRBV14 | few | TGTGCCAGCAGCCAAGGGTCGCAGGGTATGGGATCACCCCTCCACTTT | CASSQGSQGMGSPLHF